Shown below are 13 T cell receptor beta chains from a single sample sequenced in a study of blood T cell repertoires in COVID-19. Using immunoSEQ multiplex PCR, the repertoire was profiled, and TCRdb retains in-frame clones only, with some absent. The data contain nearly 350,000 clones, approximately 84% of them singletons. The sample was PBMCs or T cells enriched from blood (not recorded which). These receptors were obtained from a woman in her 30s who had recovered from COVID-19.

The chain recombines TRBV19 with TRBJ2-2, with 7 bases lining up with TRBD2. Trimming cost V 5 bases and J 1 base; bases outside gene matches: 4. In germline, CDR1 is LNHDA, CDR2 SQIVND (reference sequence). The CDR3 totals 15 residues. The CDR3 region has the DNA TGTGCCAGTAGTGTCAGCGGGGAGAACACCGGGGAGCTGTTTTTT. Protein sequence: CASSVSGENTGELFF.

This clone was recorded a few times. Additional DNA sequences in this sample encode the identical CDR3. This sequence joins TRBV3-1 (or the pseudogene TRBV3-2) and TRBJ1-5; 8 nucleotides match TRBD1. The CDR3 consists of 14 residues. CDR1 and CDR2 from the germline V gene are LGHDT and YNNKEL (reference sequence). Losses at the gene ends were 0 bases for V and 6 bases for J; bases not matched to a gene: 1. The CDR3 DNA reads TGTGCCAGCAGCCAAGATACAGGGGGTCAGCCCCAGCATTTT. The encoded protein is CASSQDTGGQPQHF.

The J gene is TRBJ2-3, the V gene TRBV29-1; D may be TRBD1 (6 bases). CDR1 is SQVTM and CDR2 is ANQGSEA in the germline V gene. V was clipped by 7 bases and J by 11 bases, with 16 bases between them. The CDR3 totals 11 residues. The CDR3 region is CSAQRQTGQYF. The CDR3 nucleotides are TGCAGCGCCCAGAGGCAGACAGGGCAGTATTTT.

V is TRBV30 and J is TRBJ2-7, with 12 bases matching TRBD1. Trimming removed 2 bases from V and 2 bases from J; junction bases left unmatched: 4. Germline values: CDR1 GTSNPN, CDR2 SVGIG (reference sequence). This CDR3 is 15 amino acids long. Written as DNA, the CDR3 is TGTGCCTGGAGTAAGGGACAGGGGGCGACCTACGAGCAGTACTTC. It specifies CAWSKGQGATYEQYF.

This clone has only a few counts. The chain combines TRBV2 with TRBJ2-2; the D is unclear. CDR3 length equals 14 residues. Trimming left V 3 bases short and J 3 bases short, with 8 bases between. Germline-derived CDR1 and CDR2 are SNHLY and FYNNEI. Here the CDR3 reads CASSEGSYTGELFF. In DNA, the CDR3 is TGTGCCAGCAGTGAGGGCAGTTACACCGGGGAGCTGTTTTTT.

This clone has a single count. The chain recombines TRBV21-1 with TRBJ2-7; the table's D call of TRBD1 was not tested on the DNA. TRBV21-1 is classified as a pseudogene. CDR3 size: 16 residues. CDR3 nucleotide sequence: TGTGCCAGCAGCCGTCACAGGGACCCCTTCCCCTACGAGCAGTACTTC. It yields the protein CASSRHRDPFPYEQYF.

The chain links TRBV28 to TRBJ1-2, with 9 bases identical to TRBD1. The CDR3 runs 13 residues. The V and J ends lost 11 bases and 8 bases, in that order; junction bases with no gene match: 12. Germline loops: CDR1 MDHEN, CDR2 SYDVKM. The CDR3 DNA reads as TGTGCCTACTTTTCGGACAGGGGCGGAGGCTACACCTTC. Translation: CAYFSDRGGGYTF.

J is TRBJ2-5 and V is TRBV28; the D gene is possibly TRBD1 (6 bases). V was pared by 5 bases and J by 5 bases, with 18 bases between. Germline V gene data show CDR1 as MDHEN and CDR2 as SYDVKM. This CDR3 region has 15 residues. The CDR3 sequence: CASSMPQGWQETQYF. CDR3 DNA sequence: TGTGCCAGCAGTATGCCCCAGGGGTGGCAGGAGACCCAGTACTTC.

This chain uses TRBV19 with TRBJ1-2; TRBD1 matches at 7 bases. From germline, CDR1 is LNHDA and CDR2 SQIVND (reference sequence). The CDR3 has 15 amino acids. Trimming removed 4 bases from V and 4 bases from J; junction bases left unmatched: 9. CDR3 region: CASSTSGQLLYGYTF. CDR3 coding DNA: TGTGCCAGTAGTACCTCGGGACAGCTCCTCTATGGCTACACCTTC.

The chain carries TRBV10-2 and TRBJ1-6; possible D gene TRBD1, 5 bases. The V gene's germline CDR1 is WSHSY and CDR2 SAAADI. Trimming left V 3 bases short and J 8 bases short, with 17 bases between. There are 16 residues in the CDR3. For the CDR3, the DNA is TGCGCCAGCAGTGAATTGACGGGCAGGGTTGATTCACCCCTCCACTTT. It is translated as CASSELTGRVDSPLHF.

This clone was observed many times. CDR3 amino acids: CASSRREGGGSPLHF. CDR3 nucleotide sequence: TGTGCCAGCAGCCGGCGGGAGGGGGGGGGATCACCCCTCCACTTT. The chain has TRBV7-8 and TRBJ1-6, with D perhaps TRBD1 (6 bases). This CDR3 spans 15 amino acids. Germline assignment: CDR1 SGHVS and CDR2 FQNEAQ. V shed 5 bases and J shed 10 bases, with 18 bases lying between them.

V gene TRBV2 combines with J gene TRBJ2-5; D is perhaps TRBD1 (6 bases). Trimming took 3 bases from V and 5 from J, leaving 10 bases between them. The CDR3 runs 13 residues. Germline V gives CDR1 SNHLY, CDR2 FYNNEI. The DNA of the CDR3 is TGTGCCAGCAGTGAGCAGGGGTTGGAGACCCAGTACTTC. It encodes CASSEQGLETQYF. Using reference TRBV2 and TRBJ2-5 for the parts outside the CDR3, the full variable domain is EPEVTQTPSHQVTQMGQEVILRCVPISNHLYFYWYRQILGQKVEFLVSFYNNEISEKSEIFDDQFSVERPDGSNFTLKIRSTKLEDSAMYFCASSEQGLETQYFGPGTRLLVL.

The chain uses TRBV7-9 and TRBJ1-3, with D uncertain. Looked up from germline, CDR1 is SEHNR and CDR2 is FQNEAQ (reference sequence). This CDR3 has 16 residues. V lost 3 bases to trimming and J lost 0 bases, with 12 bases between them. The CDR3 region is CASSFFAGTSGNTIYF. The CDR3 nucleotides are TGTGCCAGCAGCTTTTTCGCGGGAACCTCTGGAAACACCATATATTTT. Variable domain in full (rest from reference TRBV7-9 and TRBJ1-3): DTGVSQNPRHKITKRGQNVTFRCDPISEHNRLYWYRQTLGQGPEFLTYFQNEAQLEKSRLLSDRFSAERPKGSFSTLEIQRTEQGDSAMYLCASSFFAGTSGNTIYFGEGSWLTVV.